The T cell receptor beta chain under discussion was sequenced for a study of CD8 T cells in ankylosing spondylitis. Overall study results and limits: Blood from ankylosing spondylitis patients appeared to carry a characteristic eight-variant TCR beta motif. Peripheral blood samples showed relatively rare disease-linked clones, and these clones were CD8+. Past studies reported some motif variants in reactive arthritis synovial fluid and blood.

Each CDR3 protein is one row after TCRdb ran MiXCR on the 5' RACE reads. The sample has roughly 700,000 distinct CDR3 sequences; roughly 19% are singletons. On this clonotype itself: Antigen unknown.

The CDR3 runs 14 residues. From germline, CDR1 is DFQATT and CDR2 SNEGSKA (reference sequence). The chain is built from TRBV20-1 and TRBJ2-7, with 13 bases that match TRBD2. The sequenced sample was blood, either unsorted or a sorted T cell fraction (not recorded which). The clonotype comes from a male donor with ankylosing spondylitis. CDR3 bases: TGCACCCCCTCACTAGCGGGGGGGCGGGGAGAGCAGTACTTC. Translating gives CTPSLAGGRGEQYF.